This TCR beta chain is drawn from a study of control samples from healthy donors and cancer patients. The CDR3 loop spans 15 amino acids. CDR1 is SEHNR, CDR2 FQNEAQ, per germline (reference sequence). V was clipped by 6 bases and J by 4 bases; unmatched bases: 9. Sequenced by immunoSEQ multiplex PCR; TCRdb stores in-frame clones only, minus some. The data hold 90,000 to 100,000 clones, with roughly four fifths observed a single time. The V call is TRBV7-9, the J call TRBJ2-7, with 10 bases fitting TRBD1. Material for sequencing was blood. This TCR came from a man aged 55 to 70 in good health. The CDR3 sequence: CASSRSGTGVYEQYF. The DNA for the CDR3 is TGTGCCAGCAGTCGATCCGGGACAGGGGTGTACGAGCAGTACTTC.